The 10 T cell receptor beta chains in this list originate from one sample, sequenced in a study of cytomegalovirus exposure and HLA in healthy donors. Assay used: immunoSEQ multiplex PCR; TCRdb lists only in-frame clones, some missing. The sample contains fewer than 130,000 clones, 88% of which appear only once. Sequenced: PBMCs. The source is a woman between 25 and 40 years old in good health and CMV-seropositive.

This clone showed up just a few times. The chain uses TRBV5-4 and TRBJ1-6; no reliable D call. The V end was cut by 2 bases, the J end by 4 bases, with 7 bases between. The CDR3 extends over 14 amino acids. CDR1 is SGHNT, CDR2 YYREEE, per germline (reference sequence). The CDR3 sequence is CASSLGEYNSPLHF. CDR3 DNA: TGTGCCAGCAGCTTAGGAGAGTATAATTCACCCCTCCACTTT.

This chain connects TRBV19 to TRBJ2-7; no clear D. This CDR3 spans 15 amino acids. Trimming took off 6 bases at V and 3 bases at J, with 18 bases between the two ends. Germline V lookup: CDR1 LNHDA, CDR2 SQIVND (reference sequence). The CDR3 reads CASSPAVSYDYEQYF. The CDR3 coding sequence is TGTGCCAGTAGCCCCGCTGTATCCTACGACTACGAGCAGTACTTC.

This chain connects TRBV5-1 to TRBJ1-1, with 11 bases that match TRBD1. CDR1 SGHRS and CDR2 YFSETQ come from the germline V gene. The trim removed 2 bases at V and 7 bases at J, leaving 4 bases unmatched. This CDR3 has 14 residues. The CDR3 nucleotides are TGCGCCAGCAGCTTCGGACAGGGGGCGGATGAAGCTTTCTTT. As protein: CASSFGQGADEAFF.

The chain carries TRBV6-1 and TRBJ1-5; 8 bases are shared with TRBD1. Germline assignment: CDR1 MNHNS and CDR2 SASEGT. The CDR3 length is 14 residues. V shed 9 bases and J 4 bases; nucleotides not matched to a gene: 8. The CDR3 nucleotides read TGTGCCAGTACCAGGGGGCAAGGGAATCAGCCCCAGCATTTT. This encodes CASTRGQGNQPQHF.

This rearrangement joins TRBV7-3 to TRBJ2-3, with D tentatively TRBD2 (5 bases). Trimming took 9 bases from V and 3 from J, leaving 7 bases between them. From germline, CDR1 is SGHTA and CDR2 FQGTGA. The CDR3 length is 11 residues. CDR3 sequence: CARAVTDTQYF. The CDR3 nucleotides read TGTGCCAGAGCGGTGACAGATACGCAGTATTTT.

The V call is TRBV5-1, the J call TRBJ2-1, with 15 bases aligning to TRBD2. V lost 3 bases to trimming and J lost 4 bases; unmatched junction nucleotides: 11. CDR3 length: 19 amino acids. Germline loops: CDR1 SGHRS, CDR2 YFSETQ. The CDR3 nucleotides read TGCGCCAGCAGCTCGGGACTAGCGGGAGGCGGGGTTATTTACAATGAGCAGTTCTTC. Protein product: CASSSGLAGGGVIYNEQFF. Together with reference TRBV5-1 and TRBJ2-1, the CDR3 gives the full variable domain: KAGVTQTPRYLIKTRGQQVTLSCSPISGHRSVSWYQQTPGQGLQFLFEYFSETQRNKGNFPGRFSGRQFSNSRSEMNVSTLELGDSALYLCASSSGLAGGGVIYNEQFFGPGTRLTVL.

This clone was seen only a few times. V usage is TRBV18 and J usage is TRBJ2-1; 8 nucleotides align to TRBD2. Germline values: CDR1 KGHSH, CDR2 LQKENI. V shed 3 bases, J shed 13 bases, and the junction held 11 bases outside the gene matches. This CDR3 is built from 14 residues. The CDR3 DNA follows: TGTGCCAGCTCACCGGAGGGTCCTGGGACTAGACAGTTCTTC. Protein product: CASSPEGPGTRQFF.

CDR3 amino acids: CASSQIAGEAGIYNEQFF. For the CDR3, the DNA is TGCGCCAGCAGCCAAATAGCGGGAGAGGCCGGGATTTACAATGAGCAGTTCTTC. This chain joins TRBV4-1 and TRBJ2-1; 9 positions match TRBD2. The germline CDR1 and CDR2 sequences are MGHRA and YSYEKL. Trimming at V came to 2 bases and at J to 4 bases, leaving 12 bases not matched to a gene. The CDR3 loop spans 18 amino acids.

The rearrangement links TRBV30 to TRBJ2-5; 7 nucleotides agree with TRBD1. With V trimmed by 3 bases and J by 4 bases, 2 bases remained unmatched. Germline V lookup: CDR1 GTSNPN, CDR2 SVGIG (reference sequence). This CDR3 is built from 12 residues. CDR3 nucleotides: TGTGCCTGGAGGAGGGGGCGAGAGACCCAGTACTTC. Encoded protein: CAWRRGRETQYF.

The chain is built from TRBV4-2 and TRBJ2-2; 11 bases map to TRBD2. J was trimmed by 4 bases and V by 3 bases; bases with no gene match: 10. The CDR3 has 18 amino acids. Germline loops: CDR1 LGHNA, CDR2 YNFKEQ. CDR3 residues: CASSHPGLAGRPTGELFF. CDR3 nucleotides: TGTGCCAGCAGCCACCCCGGACTAGCGGGCCGACCCACCGGGGAGCTGTTTTTT.